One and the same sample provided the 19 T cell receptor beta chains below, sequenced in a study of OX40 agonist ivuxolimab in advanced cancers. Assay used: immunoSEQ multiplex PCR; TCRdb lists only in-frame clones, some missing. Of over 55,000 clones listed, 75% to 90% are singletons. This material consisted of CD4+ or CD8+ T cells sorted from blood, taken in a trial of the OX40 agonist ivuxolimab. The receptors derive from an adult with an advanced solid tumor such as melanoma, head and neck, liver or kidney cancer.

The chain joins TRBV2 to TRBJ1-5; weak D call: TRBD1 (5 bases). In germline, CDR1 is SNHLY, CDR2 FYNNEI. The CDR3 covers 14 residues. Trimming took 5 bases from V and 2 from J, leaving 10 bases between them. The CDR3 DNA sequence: TGTGCCAGCAGTAGGGACCTACGCAATCAGCCCCAGCATTTT. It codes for CASSRDLRNQPQHF.

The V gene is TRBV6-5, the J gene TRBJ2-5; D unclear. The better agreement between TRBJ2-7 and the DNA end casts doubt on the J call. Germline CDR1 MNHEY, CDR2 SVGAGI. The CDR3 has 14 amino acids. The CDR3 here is CASSYGAASYEQYF. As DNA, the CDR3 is TGTGCCAGCAGTTACGGCGCAGCCTCCTACGAGCAGTACTTC.

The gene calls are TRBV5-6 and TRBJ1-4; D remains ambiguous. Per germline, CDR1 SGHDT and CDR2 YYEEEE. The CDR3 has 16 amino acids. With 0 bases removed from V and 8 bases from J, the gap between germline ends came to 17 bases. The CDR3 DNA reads TGTGCCAGCAGCTTGGCCGGTAGGACCGGGGAGGAAAAACTGTTTTTT. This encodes CASSLAGRTGEEKLFF.

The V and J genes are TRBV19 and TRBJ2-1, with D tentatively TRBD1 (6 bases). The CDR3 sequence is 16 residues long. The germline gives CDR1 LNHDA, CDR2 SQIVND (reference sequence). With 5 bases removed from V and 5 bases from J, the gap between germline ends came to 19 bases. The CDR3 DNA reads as TGTGCCAGTAGTGGAGAATGGGGGCCGACCGACAATGAGCAGTTCTTC. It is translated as CASSGEWGPTDNEQFF.

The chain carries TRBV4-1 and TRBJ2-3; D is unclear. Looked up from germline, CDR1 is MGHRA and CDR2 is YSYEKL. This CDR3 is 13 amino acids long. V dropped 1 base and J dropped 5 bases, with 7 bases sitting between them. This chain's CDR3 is CASSQVRGDTQYF. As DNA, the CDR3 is TGCGCCAGCAGCCAAGTGAGAGGAGATACGCAGTATTTT.

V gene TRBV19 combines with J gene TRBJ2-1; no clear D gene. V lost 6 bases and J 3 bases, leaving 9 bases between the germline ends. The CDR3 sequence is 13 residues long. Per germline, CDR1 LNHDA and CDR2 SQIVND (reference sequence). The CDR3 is CASSNGVYNEQFF. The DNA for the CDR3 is TGTGCCAGTAGCAACGGTGTCTACAATGAGCAGTTCTTC.

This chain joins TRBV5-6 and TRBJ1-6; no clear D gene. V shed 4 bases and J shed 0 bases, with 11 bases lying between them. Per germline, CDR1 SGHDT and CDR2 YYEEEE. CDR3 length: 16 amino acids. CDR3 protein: CASSPSLSSYNSPLHF. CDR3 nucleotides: TGTGCCAGCAGCCCTTCGCTGAGCTCCTATAATTCACCCCTCCACTTT.

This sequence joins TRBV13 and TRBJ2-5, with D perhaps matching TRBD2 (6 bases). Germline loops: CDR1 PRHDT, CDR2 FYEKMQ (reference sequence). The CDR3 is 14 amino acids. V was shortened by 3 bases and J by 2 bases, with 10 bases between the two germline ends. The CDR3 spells CASSFGSGQETQYF. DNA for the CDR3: TGTGCCAGCAGCTTTGGTAGCGGACAAGAGACCCAGTACTTC.

The CDR3 DNA reads TGTGCCAGCAGTTTATCACTAGTAAGATCAGGGGAGCTGTTTTTT. Its translation: CASSLSLVRSGELFF. The gene calls are TRBV28 and TRBJ2-2, with a tentative D call TRBD2 (5 bases). V was shortened by 1 base and J by 8 bases, with 14 bases between the two germline ends. The V gene's germline CDR1 is MDHEN and CDR2 SYDVKM. CDR3 length equals 15 residues.

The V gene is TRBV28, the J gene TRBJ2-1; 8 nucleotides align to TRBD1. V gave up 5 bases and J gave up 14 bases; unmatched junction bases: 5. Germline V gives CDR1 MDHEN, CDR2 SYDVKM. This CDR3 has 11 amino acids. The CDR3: CASSRDRSEFF. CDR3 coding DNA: TGTGCCAGCAGTAGGGACAGGTCGGAGTTCTTC.

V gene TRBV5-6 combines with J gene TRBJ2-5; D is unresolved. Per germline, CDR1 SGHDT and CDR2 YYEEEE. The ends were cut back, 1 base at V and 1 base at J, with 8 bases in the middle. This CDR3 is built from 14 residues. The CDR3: CASSLWAFQETQYF. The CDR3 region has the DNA TGTGCCAGCAGCTTGTGGGCCTTCCAAGAGACCCAGTACTTC.

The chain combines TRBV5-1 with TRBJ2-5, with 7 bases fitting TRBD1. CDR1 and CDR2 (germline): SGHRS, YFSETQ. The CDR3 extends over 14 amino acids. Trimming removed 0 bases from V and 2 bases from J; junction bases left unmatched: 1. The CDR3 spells CASSLEGQQETQYF. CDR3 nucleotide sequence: TGCGCCAGCAGCTTGGAGGGACAGCAAGAGACCCAGTACTTC.

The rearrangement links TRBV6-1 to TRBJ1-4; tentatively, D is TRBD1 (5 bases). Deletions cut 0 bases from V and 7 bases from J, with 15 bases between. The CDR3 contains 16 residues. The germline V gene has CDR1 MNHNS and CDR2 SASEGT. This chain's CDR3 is CASSEAHRPGSEKLFF. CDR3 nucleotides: TGTGCCAGCAGTGAAGCCCATAGGCCAGGGTCTGAAAAACTGTTTTTT.

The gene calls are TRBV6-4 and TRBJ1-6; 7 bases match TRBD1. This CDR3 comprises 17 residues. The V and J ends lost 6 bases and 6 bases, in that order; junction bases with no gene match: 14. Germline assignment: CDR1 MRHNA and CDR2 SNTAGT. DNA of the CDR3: TGTGCCAGCAGATCCAGGACAGGCGGCGGGCTTAATTCACCCCTCCACTTT. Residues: CASRSRTGGGLNSPLHF.

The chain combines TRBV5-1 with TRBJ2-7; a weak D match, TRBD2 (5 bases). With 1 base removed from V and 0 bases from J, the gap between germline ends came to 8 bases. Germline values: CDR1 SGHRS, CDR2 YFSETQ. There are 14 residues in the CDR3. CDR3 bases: TGCGCCAGCAGCTTGCACCGGGGCTCCTACGAGCAGTACTTC. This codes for CASSLHRGSYEQYF.

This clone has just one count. The CDR3 DNA sequence: TGTGCCAGCAGTGAATTTAGGGCACCCTACGAGCAGTACTTC. Translating it yields CASSEFRAPYEQYF. V and J are TRBV25-1 and TRBJ2-5; the D is unclear. Near its end, the DNA agrees better with TRBJ2-7, so the J call may be wrong. CDR1 and CDR2 from the germline V gene are MGHDK and SYGVNS. This CDR3 contains 14 residues.

For the CDR3, the DNA is TGTGCCAGCAGGTGGAGCGGGGCCAGCACAGATACGCAGTATTTT. It codes for CASRWSGASTDTQYF. V gene TRBV7-2 combines with J gene TRBJ2-3; TRBD2 aligns across 7 bases. J lost 0 bases, V lost 6 bases, and 6 bases had no gene match. The CDR3 runs to 15 residues. Looked up from germline, CDR1 is SGHTA and CDR2 is FQGNSA.

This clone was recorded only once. CDR3 sequence: CASSLAGLSSYEQYF. CDR3 in DNA: TGCGCCAGCAGCCTAGCGGGGCTGAGCTCCTACGAGCAGTACTTC. The rearrangement links TRBV5-1 to TRBJ2-7, with 9 nucleotides matching TRBD2. Trimming removed 4 bases from V and 0 bases from J; junction bases left unmatched: 5. This CDR3 is 15 amino acids long. Germline values: CDR1 SGHRS, CDR2 YFSETQ.

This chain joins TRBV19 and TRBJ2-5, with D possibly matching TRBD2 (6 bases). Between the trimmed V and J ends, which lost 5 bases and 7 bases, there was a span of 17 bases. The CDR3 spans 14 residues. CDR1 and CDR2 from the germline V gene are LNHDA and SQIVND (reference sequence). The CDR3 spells CASSPGTPLGTQYF. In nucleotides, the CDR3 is TGTGCCAGTAGTCCCGGGACTCCTCTAGGGACCCAGTACTTC.